This is a list of T cell receptor beta chains from one sample in a study of shared clonotypes between healthy human individuals. Sequencing was performed with immunoSEQ multiplex PCR; in TCRdb, only in-frame clones are kept and a portion is missing. The repertoire has hundreds of thousands of clones, around three quarters of them found once; the top ten carry around 12%. The sequenced sample was PBMCs. All receptors come from a woman between 40 and 55 years old in good health. Some clones in this sample may be carry-over from other donors' samples. Both conserved end residues are part of each CDR3. D genes are given only for firm matches. Not all rows give a size; the values are once, few, many and, for expanded clones, a class.

>.|TRBV28|TRBJ1-2|TRBD1
TGTGCCAGCAGTTTATCCGACAGGGCCTTCTATGGCTACACCTTC
CASSLSDRAFYGYTF
>.|TRBV4-1|TRBJ2-2|.
TGCGCCAGCAGCCCAATCCATGCGACCGGGGAGCTGTTTTTT
CASSPIHATGELFF
>few|TRBV5-4|TRBJ1-6|.
TGTGCCAGCAGCGGGGGAGGGGCAGGGTCGGATTCACCCCTCCACTTT
CASSGGGAGSDSPLHF
>few|TRBV4-1|TRBJ2-7|.
TGCGCCAGCAGCCAAGATCGGACTAATCAGCAGTACTTC
CASSQDRTNQQYF
>few|TRBV28|TRBJ2-7|.
TGTGCCACCCTAGGGACGGCTACCTACGAGCAGTACTTC
CATLGTATYEQYF
>few|TRBV6-5|TRBJ1-5|.
TGTGCCAGCAGTGAAGAGAGTAAGCAGCCCCAGCATTTT
CASSEESKQPQHF
>.|TRBV18|TRBJ1-1|TRBD1
TGTGCCAGCTCACCGGGACAGGAATTGACTGAAGCTTTCTTT
CASSPGQELTEAFF
>.|TRBV19|TRBJ2-2|.
TGTGCCACCAACCCGGGCGGGAACACCGGGGAGCTGTTTTTT
CATNPGGNTGELFF
>.|TRBV7-3|TRBJ2-3|.
TGTGCCAGCAGCTTGGAGCAGGGAGATACGCAGTATTTT
CASSLEQGDTQYF
>.|TRBV28|TRBJ2-1|.
TGTGCCAGCAGTCTGGGGGTACCGGGACAACCATACAATGAGCAGTTCTTC
CASSLGVPGQPYNEQFF
>many|TRBV5-1|TRBJ2-7|.
TGCGCCAGCAGCTCCTCACCGGGAGAAATCTACGAGCAGTACTTC
CASSSSPGEIYEQYF
>once|TRBV30|TRBJ1-1|.
TGTGCCTGGGAAGCGCGACATCGGAACACTGAAGCTTTCTTT
CAWEARHRNTEAFF
>once|TRBV27|TRBJ2-1|TRBD1
TGTGCCAGCAGTTCAACAAGGACAGGGTTCAATGAGCAGTTCTTC
CASSSTRTGFNEQFF
>.|TRBV5-1|TRBJ2-7|TRBD1
TGCGCCAGCAGCTTGTTCCCGGGACAGGGGGCCTACGAGCAGTACTTC
CASSLFPGQGAYEQYF
>.|TRBV19|TRBJ1-2|TRBD1
TGTGCCAGTAGTCATAGGACACAGGGGCCGAGCTATGGCTACACCTTC
CASSHRTQGPSYGYTF
>.|TRBV6-1|TRBJ1-6|.
TGTGCCAGCAGTGACAGCTCCTATAATTCACCCCTCCACTTT
CASSDSSYNSPLHF
>.|TRBV27|TRBJ2-7|TRBD2
TGTGCCAGCAGTCCCGGCGGGGGACTATTTTTACGCGAGCAGTACTTC
CASSPGGGLFLREQYF
>.|TRBV27|TRBJ2-6|.
TGTGCCAGCAGGCCTTCTGGGGCCAACGTCCTGACTTTC
CASRPSGANVLTF
>once|TRBV11-1|TRBJ2-1|.
TGTGCCAGCAGCCCAGGGATACCCTCCTACAATGAGCAGTTCTTC
CASSPGIPSYNEQFF
>few|TRBV4-1|TRBJ2-5|TRBD1
TGCGCCAGCAGCCAAGACCCGGACAGGATAGAGACCCAGTACTTC
CASSQDPDRIETQYF
>once|TRBV29-1|TRBJ2-5|.
TGCAGCGTTACAGTGGGGGATAATAGCCAAGCGGAGACCCAGTACTTC
CSVTVGDNSQAETQYF
>.|TRBV6-6|TRBJ2-7|TRBD1
TGTGCCAGCAGTCCGGACAGGGGGAGGGAGCAGTACTTC
CASSPDRGREQYF
>.|TRBV19|TRBJ1-5|.
TGTGCCAGTAGTATTGGTGACACCCATCAGCCCCAGCATTTT
CASSIGDTHQPQHF
>.|TRBV6-5|TRBJ2-1|TRBD2
TGTGCCAGCAGGGGACTAGCGGAGGGTTACAATGAGCAGTTCTTC
CASRGLAEGYNEQFF
>.|TRBV5-8|TRBJ1-5|TRBD1
TGTGCCAGCAGCTCCTACAGGGGGATCGGGCCCCAGCATTTT
CASSSYRGIGPQHF
>.|TRBV5-6|TRBJ1-2|.
TGTGCCAGCAGCCCGTTGAGCGGCCGGGATATCTATGGCTACACCTTC
CASSPLSGRDIYGYTF
>.|TRBV9|TRBJ2-2|.
TGTGCCAGCACCCGGGACACCGGCGGGGAGCTGTTTTTT
CASTRDTGGELFF
>.|TRBV2|TRBJ2-3|.
TGTGCCAGCAAGCTTAGGGATAGTAGCACAGATACGCAGTATTTT
CASKLRDSSTDTQYF
>.|TRBV9|TRBJ2-2|TRBD2
TGTGCCAGCAGCGTAGCGGGCGGGAGGGGAACCGGGGAGCTGTTTTTT
CASSVAGGRGTGELFF
>.|TRBV4-3|TRBJ2-6|.
TGCGCCAGCAGCCAAGATGAGAACTCTGGGGCCAACGTCCTGACTTTC
CASSQDENSGANVLTF
>once|TRBV5-4|TRBJ1-2|.
TGTGCCAGCAGCTTGAACGGGGTCGGCTATGGCTACACCTTC
CASSLNGVGYGYTF
>.|TRBV27|TRBJ1-5|.
TGTGCCAGCAGTCCCACCCCCCGGGCGCGAGGGCCCCAGCATTTT
CASSPTPRARGPQHF
>.|TRBV10-3|TRBJ2-6|TRBD2
TGTGCCATCAGTCAGACTAGCGGTAACTCTGGGGCCAACGTCCTGACTTTC
CAISQTSGNSGANVLTF
>.|TRBV25-1|TRBJ2-5|TRBD2
TGTGCCAGCAGTGAATATATTAGCGGGAGGGGAGAGACCCAGTACTTC
CASSEYISGRGETQYF
>once|TRBV7-9|TRBJ1-3|.
TGTGCCAGCAGTCCGGACAATACTGGAAACACCATATATTTT
CASSPDNTGNTIYF
>.|TRBV14|TRBJ2-5|.
TGTGCCAGCAGCCAAGGGGAAGGGGCCCAGTACTTC
CASSQGEGAQYF
>.|TRBV28|TRBJ1-1|.
TGTGCCAGCAGTTCCCCGGAGAGGGGGGGGACTGAAGCTTTCTTT
CASSSPERGGTEAFF
>few|TRBV5-1|TRBJ1-1|.
TGCGCCAGCAGCCTGAGAGAGGGGAGCACTGAAGCTTTCTTT
CASSLREGSTEAFF
>once|TRBV11-2|TRBJ2-6|TRBD1
TGTGCCAGCAGCTTAATGGGACAGGTTAGCTCTGGGGCCAACGTCCTGACTTTC
CASSLMGQVSSGANVLTF
>.|TRBV4-1|TRBJ2-3|.
TGCGCCAGCAGCCAAGGGGATAGCACAGATACGCAGTATTTT
CASSQGDSTDTQYF
>few|TRBV7-8|TRBJ2-7|.
TGTGCCAGCAGCGGAGCTGGAGGGGGGACATTCTCCTACGAGCAGTACTTC
CASSGAGGGTFSYEQYF
>few|TRBV5-1|TRBJ2-2|.
TGCGCCAGCAGCCACCCAACCGGGGAGCTGTTTTTT
CASSHPTGELFF
>.|TRBV6-1|TRBJ1-5|.
TGTGCCAGCAGTGAAGCTGTGGGGACGCCCCAGCATTTT
CASSEAVGTPQHF
>few|TRBV6-1|TRBJ2-7|TRBD1
TGTGCCAGCAGTGTCGAGAGGGGGCACCTCTACGAGCAGTACTTC
CASSVERGHLYEQYF
>.|TRBV18|TRBJ2-3|TRBD1
TGTGCCAGCTCACCTACAGGGGTCGGCACAGATACGCAGTATTTT
CASSPTGVGTDTQYF
>.|TRBV2|TRBJ2-1|TRBD2
TGTGCCAGCAGTGTGGGCCCGACTAGCGGGGTTAGAAATGAGCAGTTCTTC
CASSVGPTSGVRNEQFF